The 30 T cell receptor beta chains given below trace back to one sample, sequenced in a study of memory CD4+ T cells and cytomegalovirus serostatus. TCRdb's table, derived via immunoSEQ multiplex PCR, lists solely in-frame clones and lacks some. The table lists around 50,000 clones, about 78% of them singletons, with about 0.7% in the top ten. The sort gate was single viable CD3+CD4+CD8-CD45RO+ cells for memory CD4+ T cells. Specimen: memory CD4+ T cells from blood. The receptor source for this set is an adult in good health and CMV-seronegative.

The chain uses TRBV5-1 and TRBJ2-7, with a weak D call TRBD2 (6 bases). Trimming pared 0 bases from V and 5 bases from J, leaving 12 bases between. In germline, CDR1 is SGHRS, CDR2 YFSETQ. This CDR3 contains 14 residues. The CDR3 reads CASSLGSREDEQYF. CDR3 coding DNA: TGCGCCAGCAGCTTGGGGAGCAGGGAGGACGAGCAGTACTTC.

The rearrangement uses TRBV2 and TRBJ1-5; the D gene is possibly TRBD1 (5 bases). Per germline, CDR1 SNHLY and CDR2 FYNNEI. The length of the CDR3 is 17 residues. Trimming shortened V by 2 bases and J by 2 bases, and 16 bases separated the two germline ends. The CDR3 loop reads CASSEYNRPRGNQPQHF. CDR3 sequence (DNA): TGTGCCAGCAGTGAATACAACAGGCCGAGGGGCAATCAGCCCCAGCATTTT.

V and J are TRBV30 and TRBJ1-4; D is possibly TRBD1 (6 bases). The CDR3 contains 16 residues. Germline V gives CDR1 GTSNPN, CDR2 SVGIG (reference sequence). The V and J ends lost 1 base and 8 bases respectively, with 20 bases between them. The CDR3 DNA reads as TGTGCCTGGAGTGGGAGACAGGACCTTTTGGGGGAAAAACTGTTTTTT. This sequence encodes CAWSGRQDLLGEKLFF.

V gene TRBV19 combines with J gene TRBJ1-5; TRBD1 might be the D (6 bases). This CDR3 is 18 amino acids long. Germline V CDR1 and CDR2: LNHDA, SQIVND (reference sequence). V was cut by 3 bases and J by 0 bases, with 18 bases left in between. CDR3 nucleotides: TGTGCCAGTAGTATCAGGGGAATAACCCCTAGTAGCAATCAGCCCCAGCATTTT. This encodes CASSIRGITPSSNQPQHF.

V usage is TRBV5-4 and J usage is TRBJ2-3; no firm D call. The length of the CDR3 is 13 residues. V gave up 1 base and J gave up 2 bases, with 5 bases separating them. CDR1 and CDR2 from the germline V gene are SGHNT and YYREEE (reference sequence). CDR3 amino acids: CASSLPDTDTQYF. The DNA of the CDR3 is TGTGCCAGCAGCTTGCCAGACACAGATACGCAGTATTTT.

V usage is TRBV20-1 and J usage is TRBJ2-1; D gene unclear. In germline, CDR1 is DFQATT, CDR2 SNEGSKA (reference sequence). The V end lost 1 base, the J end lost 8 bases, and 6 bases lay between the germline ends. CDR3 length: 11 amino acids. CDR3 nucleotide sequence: TGCAGTGCTAGAGGGGGATATGAGCAGTTCTTC. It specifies CSARGGYEQFF.

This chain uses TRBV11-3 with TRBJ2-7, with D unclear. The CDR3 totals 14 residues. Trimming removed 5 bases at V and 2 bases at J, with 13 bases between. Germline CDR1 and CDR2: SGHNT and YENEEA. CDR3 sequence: CASSPPGLPYEQYF. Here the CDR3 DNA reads TGTGCCAGCAGCCCCCCGGGCTTACCCTACGAGCAGTACTTC.

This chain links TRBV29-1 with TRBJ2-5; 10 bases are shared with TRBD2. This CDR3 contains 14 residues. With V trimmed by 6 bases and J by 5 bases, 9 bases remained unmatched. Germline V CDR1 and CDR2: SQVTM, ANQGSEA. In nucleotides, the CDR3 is TGCAGCGTGCCGTCAGCGGGAGGGCAGGAGACCCAGTACTTC. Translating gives CSVPSAGGQETQYF.

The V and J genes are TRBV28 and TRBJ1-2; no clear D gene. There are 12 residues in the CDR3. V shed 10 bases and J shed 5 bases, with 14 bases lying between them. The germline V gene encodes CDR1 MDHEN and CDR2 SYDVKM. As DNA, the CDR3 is TGTGCCACCCTCATATATGGGTATGGCTACACCTTC. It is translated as CATLIYGYGYTF.

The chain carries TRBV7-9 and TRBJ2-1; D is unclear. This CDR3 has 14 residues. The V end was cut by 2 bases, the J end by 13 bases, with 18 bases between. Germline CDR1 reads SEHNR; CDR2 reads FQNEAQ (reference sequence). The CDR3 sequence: CASSLSLGATAQFF. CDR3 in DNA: TGTGCCAGCAGCTTAAGTCTCGGCGCTACGGCTCAGTTCTTC.

The CDR3 loop reads CASSFGLAGSTGELFF. In nucleotides, the CDR3 is TGTGCCAGCAGCTTCGGACTAGCGGGTAGCACCGGGGAGCTGTTTTTT. The chain is built from TRBV5-4 and TRBJ2-2, with 11 bases lining up with TRBD2. The CDR3 totals 16 residues. Germline CDR1 SGHNT, CDR2 YYREEE (reference sequence). V lost 2 bases to trimming and J lost 4 bases; unmatched junction nucleotides: 4. The entire variable domain, with the rest obtained from reference TRBV5-4 and TRBJ2-2, is as follows: ETGVTQSPTHLIKTRGQQVTLRCSSQSGHNTVSWYQQALGQGPQFIFQYYREEENGRGNFPPRFSGLQFPNYSSELNVNALELDDSALYLCASSFGLAGSTGELFFGEGSRLTVL.

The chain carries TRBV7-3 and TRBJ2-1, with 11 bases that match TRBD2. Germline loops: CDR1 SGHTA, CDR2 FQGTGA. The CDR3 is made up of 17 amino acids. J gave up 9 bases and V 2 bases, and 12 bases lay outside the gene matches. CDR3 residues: CASSLVPRGTSGGEQFF. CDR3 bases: TGTGCCAGCAGCTTAGTCCCCCGGGGGACTAGCGGTGGTGAGCAGTTCTTC.

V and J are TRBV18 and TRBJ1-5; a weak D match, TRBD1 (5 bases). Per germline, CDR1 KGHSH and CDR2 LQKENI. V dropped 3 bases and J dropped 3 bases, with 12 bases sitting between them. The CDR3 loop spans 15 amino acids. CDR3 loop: CASSPGEHPNQPQHF. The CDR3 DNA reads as TGTGCCAGCTCACCGGGGGAACACCCCAATCAGCCCCAGCATTTT. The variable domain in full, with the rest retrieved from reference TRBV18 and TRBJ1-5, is NAGVMQNPRHLVRRRGQEARLRCSPMKGHSHVYWYRQLPEEGLKFMVYLQKENIIDESGMPKERFSAEFPKEGPSILRIQQVVRGDSAAYFCASSPGEHPNQPQHFGDGTRLSIL.

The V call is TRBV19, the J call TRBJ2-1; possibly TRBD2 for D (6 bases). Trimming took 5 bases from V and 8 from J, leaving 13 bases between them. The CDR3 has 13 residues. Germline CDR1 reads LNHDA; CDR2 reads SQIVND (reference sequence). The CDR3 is CASSPRGTHEQFF. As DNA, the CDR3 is TGTGCCAGTAGTCCTCGCGGGACCCATGAGCAGTTCTTC.

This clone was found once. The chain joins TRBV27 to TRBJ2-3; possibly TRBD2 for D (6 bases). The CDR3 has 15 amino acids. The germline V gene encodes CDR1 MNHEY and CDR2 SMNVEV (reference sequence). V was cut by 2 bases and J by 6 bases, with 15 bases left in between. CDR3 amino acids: CASSLRGSGGDTQYF. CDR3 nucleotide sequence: TGTGCCAGCAGTTTAAGGGGTAGCGGCGGGGATACGCAGTATTTT.

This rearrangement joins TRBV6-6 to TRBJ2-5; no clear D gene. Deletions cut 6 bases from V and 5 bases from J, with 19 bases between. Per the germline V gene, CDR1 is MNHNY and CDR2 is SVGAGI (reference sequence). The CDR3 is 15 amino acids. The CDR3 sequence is CASSWGEGPSETQYF. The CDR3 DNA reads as TGTGCCAGCAGCTGGGGTGAAGGGCCGTCCGAGACCCAGTACTTC.

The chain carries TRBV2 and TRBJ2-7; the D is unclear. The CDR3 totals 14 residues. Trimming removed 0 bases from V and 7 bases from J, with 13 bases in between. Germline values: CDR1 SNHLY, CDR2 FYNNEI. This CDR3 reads CASSEARSDGEQYF. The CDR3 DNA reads TGTGCCAGCAGTGAAGCCAGGTCAGATGGGGAGCAGTACTTC.

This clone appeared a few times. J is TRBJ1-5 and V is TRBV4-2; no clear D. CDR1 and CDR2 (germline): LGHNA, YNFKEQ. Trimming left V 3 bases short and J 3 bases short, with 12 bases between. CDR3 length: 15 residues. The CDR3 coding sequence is TGTGCCAGCAGCCAGGACCAGTCCGCCAATCAGCCCCAGCATTTT. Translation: CASSQDQSANQPQHF.

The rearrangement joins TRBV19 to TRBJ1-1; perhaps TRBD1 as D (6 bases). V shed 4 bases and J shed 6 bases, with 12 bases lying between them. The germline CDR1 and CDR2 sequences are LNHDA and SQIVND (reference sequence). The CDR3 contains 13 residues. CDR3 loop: CASSKDSVPEAFF. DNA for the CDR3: TGTGCCAGTAGTAAGGACAGTGTTCCTGAAGCTTTCTTT.

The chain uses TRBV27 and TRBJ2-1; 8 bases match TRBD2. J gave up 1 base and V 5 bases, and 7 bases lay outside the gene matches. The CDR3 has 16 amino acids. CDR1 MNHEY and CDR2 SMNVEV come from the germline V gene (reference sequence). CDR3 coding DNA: TGTGCCAGCAGTGGGAGCGGGAGTTGGTCCTACAATGAGCAGTTCTTC. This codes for CASSGSGSWSYNEQFF.

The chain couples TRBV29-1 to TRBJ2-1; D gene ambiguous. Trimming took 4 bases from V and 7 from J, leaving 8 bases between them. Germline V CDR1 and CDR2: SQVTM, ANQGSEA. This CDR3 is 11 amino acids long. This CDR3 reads CSVALGNEQFF. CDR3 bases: TGCAGCGTTGCTTTAGGGAATGAGCAGTTCTTC.

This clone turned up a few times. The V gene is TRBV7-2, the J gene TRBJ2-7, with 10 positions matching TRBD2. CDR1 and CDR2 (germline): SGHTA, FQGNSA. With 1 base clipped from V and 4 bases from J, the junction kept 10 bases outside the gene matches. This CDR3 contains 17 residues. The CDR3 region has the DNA TGTGCCAGCAGCTTAGTCCCCTGGACTAGCGGAGATTACGAGCAGTACTTC. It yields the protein CASSLVPWTSGDYEQYF.

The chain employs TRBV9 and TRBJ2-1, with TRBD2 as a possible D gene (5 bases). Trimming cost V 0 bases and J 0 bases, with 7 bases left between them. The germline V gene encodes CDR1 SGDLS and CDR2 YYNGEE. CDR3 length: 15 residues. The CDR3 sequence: CASSVERTSYNEQFF. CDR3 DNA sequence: TGTGCCAGCAGCGTAGAGCGGACCTCCTACAATGAGCAGTTCTTC.

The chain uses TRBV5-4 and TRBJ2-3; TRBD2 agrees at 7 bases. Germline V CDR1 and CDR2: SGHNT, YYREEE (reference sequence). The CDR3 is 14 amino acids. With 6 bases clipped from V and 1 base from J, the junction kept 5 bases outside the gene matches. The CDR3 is CASTRTSGTDTQYF. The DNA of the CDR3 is TGTGCCAGCACCCGGACTAGTGGCACAGATACGCAGTATTTT.

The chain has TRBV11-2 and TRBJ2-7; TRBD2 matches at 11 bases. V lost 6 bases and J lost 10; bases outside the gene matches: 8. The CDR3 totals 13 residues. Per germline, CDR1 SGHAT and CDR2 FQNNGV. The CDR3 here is CASRLLAGDPQYF. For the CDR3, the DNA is TGTGCCAGCAGGTTACTAGCGGGAGACCCTCAGTACTTC. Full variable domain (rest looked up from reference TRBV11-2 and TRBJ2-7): EAGVAQSPRYKIIEKRQSVAFWCNPISGHATLYWYQQILGQGPKLLIQFQNNGVVDDSQLPKDRFSAERLKGVDSTLKIQPAKLEDSAVYLCASRLLAGDPQYFGPGTRLTVT.

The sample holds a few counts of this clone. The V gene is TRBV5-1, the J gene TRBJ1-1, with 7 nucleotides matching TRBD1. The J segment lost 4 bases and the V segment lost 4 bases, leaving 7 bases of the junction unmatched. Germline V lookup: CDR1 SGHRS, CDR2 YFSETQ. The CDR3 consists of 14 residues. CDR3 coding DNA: TGCGCCAGCAGCCAAGGGGGCGCCGGCACTGAAGCTTTCTTT. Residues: CASSQGGAGTEAFF.

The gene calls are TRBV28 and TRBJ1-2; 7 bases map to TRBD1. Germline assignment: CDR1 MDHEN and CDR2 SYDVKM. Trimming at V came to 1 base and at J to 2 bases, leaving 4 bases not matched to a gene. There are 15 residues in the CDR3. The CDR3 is CASSLSSQGNYGYTF. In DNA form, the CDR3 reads TGTGCCAGCAGTTTATCGTCACAGGGGAACTATGGCTACACCTTC.

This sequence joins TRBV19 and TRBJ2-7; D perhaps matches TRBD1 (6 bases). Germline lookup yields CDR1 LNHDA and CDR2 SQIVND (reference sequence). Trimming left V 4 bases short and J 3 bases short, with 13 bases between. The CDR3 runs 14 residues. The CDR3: CASSTGTNVYEQYF. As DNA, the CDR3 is TGTGCCAGTAGTACCGGGACAAATGTCTACGAGCAGTACTTC.

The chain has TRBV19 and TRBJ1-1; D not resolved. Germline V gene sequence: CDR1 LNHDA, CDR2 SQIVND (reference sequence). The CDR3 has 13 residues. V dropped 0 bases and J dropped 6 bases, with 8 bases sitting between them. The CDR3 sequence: CASSIDVWSEAFF. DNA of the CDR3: TGTGCCAGTAGTATAGACGTTTGGTCTGAAGCTTTCTTT.

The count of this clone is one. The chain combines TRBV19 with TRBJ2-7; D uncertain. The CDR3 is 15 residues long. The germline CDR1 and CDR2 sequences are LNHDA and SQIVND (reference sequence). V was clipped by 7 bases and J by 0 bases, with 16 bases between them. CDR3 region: CASKPVAWDSYEQYF. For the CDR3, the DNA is TGTGCCAGTAAGCCGGTTGCGTGGGACTCCTACGAGCAGTACTTC.